This TCR beta chain was found in a study of blood T cells in healthy people across ages. A sample-barcoded 5' primer and a J-beta primer mix were used in a second PCR of about 7 to 12 cycles. MiXCR was run by TCRdb on the 5' RACE reads, yielding one entry per CDR3 protein. The data show hundreds of thousands of distinct CDR3 sequences, 45% to 50% seen once. Trimming at V came to 0 bases and at J to 2 bases, leaving 9 bases not matched to a gene. Germline CDR1 LGHNA, CDR2 YSLEER. This CDR3 has 18 amino acids. This clonotype was observed a handful of times. This sequence was found in a man younger than 45 in good health. The gene calls are TRBV4-3 and TRBJ2-1; 8 bases agree with TRBD2. The source material was blood. The CDR3 spells CASSQDMVSGGAYNEQFF. DNA of the CDR3: TGCGCCAGCAGCCAAGATATGGTGAGCGGGGGCGCCTACAATGAGCAGTTCTTC.